This TCR beta chain was recorded in a study of T-cell reconstitution after alpha-beta-depleted transplantation in children. Study outcomes and limitations: By about two months after transplant, alpha-beta T cells reportedly arose from several hundred graft clones that had expanded. At day 60, the high TCRbeta diversity found in some patients originated from recipient T cells and thymic progenitors that had survived. T-cell numbers and diversity, one year after transplant, stemmed largely from T cells that were newly produced.

In regard to this clonotype: The antigen remains unidentified.

The CDR3 has 14 residues. V lost 4 bases and J lost 0; bases outside the gene matches: 3. Germline-derived CDR1 and CDR2 are SGHRS and YFSETQ. The TCRbeta library was prepared with unique molecular identifiers. TCRdb reprocessed the PCR reads via MiXCR and lists one record per CDR3 protein. The table records some 200,000 distinct CDR3 sequences, roughly 9.1% of them present only once. This TCR derives from a male patient aged 2 to 9 who had a stem cell transplant for acute myeloid leukemia, so the T cells may come from the graft donor. The V and J genes are TRBV5-1 and TRBJ1-1, with 7 nucleotides matching TRBD1. The sequences come from PBMCs, mostly from graft donor cells, collected 360 days after TCRalphabeta/CD19-depleted stem cell transplant. Written as DNA, the CDR3 is TGCGCCAGCAGCCGGGACAGAATGAACACTGAAGCTTTCTTT. Translation: CASSRDRMNTEAFF.